These 28 T cell receptor beta chains were all obtained from the same sample, sequenced in a study of OX40 agonist ivuxolimab in advanced cancers. The repertoire was sequenced with immunoSEQ multiplex PCR; TCRdb's copy has only in-frame clones and lacks some. This sample yields around 53,000 clones, of which roughly 84% are seen a single time; around 0.6% belongs to the top ten. The source material was CD4+ or CD8+ T cells sorted from blood, sampled in a trial of the OX40 agonist ivuxolimab. These receptors were taken from an adult with an advanced solid tumor such as melanoma, head and neck, liver or kidney cancer.

The J gene is TRBJ2-7, the V gene TRBV11-2; TRBD2 might be the D (6 bases). Germline V gives CDR1 SGHAT, CDR2 FQNNGV. The CDR3 length is 15 residues. V gave up 5 bases and J gave up 3 bases, with 17 bases separating them. The CDR3 nucleotides read TGTGCCAGCAGCCCGCGGGGAGCGGTCTTCTACGAGCAGTACTTC. Its protein is CASSPRGAVFYEQYF.

This CDR3 reads CASSIGSRGETQYF. CDR3 DNA: TGTGCCAGTAGTATTGGGAGCAGGGGAGAGACCCAGTACTTC. J is TRBJ2-5 and V is TRBV19, with a possible D match to TRBD1 (6 bases). V lost 3 bases, J lost 4 bases, and 12 bases lay in between. The CDR3 runs 14 residues. Germline values: CDR1 LNHDA, CDR2 SQIVND (reference sequence).

A remark on this clone: The junction departs from the called germline gene at one end, perhaps through a read error. The rearrangement links TRBV11-2 to TRBJ2-2, with 9 bases fitting TRBD1. Germline V gene data show CDR1 as SGHAT and CDR2 as FQNNGV. The CDR3 length is 17 residues. The CDR3, as DNA: TGTGCCAGCAGCTTAGGTTTCGGGACAGGGTTAGCCGGGGGGCTGTTTTTT. Amino acids: CASSLGFGTGLAGGLFF.

CDR3: CASSLAGDNTGELFF. The CDR3 DNA sequence: TGTGCCAGCAGCTTAGCCGGAGACAACACCGGGGAGCTGTTTTTT. This chain uses TRBV11-3 with TRBJ2-2; D is undetermined. This CDR3 has 15 residues. V was cut by 1 base and J by 2 bases, with 8 bases left in between. The V gene's germline CDR1 is SGHNT and CDR2 YENEEA.

The chain employs TRBV7-9 and TRBJ2-7; 11 bases align to TRBD2. The CDR3 consists of 15 residues. The germline CDR1 and CDR2 sequences are SEHNR and FQNEAQ (reference sequence). J gave up 4 bases and V 2 bases, and 4 bases lay outside the gene matches. The CDR3: CASSLFTSGRYEQYF. The CDR3, as DNA: TGTGCCAGCAGCTTATTTACTAGCGGGAGATACGAGCAGTACTTC.

J is TRBJ1-2 and V is TRBV2; D is uncertain. Deletions cut 3 bases from V and 8 bases from J, with 10 bases between. Per germline, CDR1 SNHLY and CDR2 FYNNEI. This CDR3 has 12 amino acids. CDR3 DNA sequence: TGTGCCAGCAGTGACCCCCCGGAGGGCTACACCTTC. Amino acids: CASSDPPEGYTF.

The V gene is TRBV5-1, the J gene TRBJ2-3; D ambiguous. This CDR3 spans 15 amino acids. V shed 0 bases and J shed 2 bases, with 10 bases lying between them. CDR1 is SGHRS, CDR2 YFSETQ, per germline. The CDR3 loop is CASSLAAIFTDTQYF. CDR3 in DNA: TGCGCCAGCAGCTTGGCCGCGATCTTCACAGATACGCAGTATTTT.

The chain combines TRBV19 with TRBJ2-1; D is undetermined. The CDR3 totals 12 residues. Germline V CDR1 and CDR2: LNHDA, SQIVND (reference sequence). V was cut by 4 bases and J by 10 bases, with 11 bases left in between. For the CDR3, the DNA is TGTGCCAGTAGTACGTTAGCTGGCGAGCAGTTCTTC. It translates to CASSTLAGEQFF.

The chain couples TRBV4-1 to TRBJ2-3, with 10 bases fitting TRBD1. CDR3 length: 21 residues. Germline V gene data show CDR1 as MGHRA and CDR2 as YSYEKL. V lost 1 base and J lost 2; bases outside the gene matches: 18. This CDR3 is CASSQVALLKTGTGDTDTQYF. In nucleotides, the CDR3 is TGCGCCAGCAGCCAAGTCGCCCTCCTAAAAACCGGGACAGGGGACACAGATACGCAGTATTTT.

The chain links TRBV5-1 to TRBJ2-1; 12 positions agree with TRBD2. This CDR3 region has 14 residues. Trimming cost V 4 bases and J 10 bases; bases outside gene matches: 6. The germline CDR1 and CDR2 sequences are SGHRS and YFSETQ. The CDR3 region is CASSATSGRGEQFF. The CDR3 nucleotides are TGCGCCAGCAGCGCGACTAGCGGGAGAGGGGAGCAGTTCTTC.

CDR3 loop: CASSRDGMNTEAFF. CDR3 sequence (DNA): TGCGCCAGCAGCCGGGACGGTATGAACACTGAAGCTTTCTTT. This sequence joins TRBV5-1 and TRBJ1-1; D is perhaps TRBD1 (5 bases). The germline V gene has CDR1 SGHRS and CDR2 YFSETQ. CDR3 length: 14 residues. Between the trimmed V and J ends, which lost 4 bases and 0 bases, there was a span of 10 bases.

As DNA, the CDR3 is TGTGCCAGCAGTTCGATCTACGAGCAGTACTTC. Translation: CASSSIYEQYF. The chain joins TRBV28 to TRBJ2-7; D is uncertain. V was pared by 4 bases and J by 3 bases, with 4 bases between. The CDR3 consists of 11 residues. Per the germline V gene, CDR1 is MDHEN and CDR2 is SYDVKM.

The chain has TRBV18 and TRBJ2-4, with 9 bases identical to TRBD1. Germline V gives CDR1 KGHSH, CDR2 LQKENI. The CDR3 length is 16 residues. The V segment lost 3 bases and the J segment 0 bases; nucleotides outside the gene matches: 3. The CDR3 DNA follows: TGTGCCAGCTCACCCGGGACAGGGCTAGCCAAAAACATTCAGTACTTC. Its protein product is CASSPGTGLAKNIQYF.

The chain recombines TRBV7-3 with TRBJ1-1, with D perhaps TRBD1 (5 bases). Germline CDR1 is SGHTA and CDR2 is FQGTGA. V was cut by 3 bases and J by 2 bases, with 10 bases left in between. CDR3 length: 14 amino acids. CDR3 region: CASSLGPYNTEAFF. The CDR3, as DNA: TGTGCCAGCAGCTTGGGGCCTTACAACACTGAAGCTTTCTTT.

Only a few counts were recorded for this clone. The gene calls are TRBV14 and TRBJ2-1; 12 nucleotides agree with TRBD2. V shed 4 bases and J 6 bases; nucleotides not matched to a gene: 7. Germline CDR1 is SGHDN and CDR2 is FVKESK. This CDR3 comprises 16 residues. The CDR3 DNA sequence: TGTGCCAGCAGCCCCCTAGCGGGAGGGTTTGGCAATGAGCAGTTCTTC. It codes for CASSPLAGGFGNEQFF.

This clone was detected a few times. The chain joins TRBV27 to TRBJ2-2; 8 nucleotides line up with TRBD2. This CDR3 is built from 15 residues. With V trimmed by 6 bases and J by 4 bases, 7 bases remained unmatched. Germline V CDR1 and CDR2: MNHEY, SMNVEV (reference sequence). CDR3 nucleotide sequence: TGTGCCAGCAGACGAGCGGGAGACGGCACCGGGGAGCTGTTTTTT. Its translation is CASRRAGDGTGELFF.

V gene TRBV5-4 combines with J gene TRBJ2-7, with D possibly being TRBD2 (5 bases). V lost 3 bases and J 7 bases, leaving 20 bases between the germline ends. The CDR3 consists of 15 residues. Germline V gives CDR1 SGHNT, CDR2 YYREEE (reference sequence). CDR3 nucleotide sequence: TGTGCCAGCAGCTCCAGAGCGGCACCCGTGCGGGAGCAGTACTTC. Protein sequence: CASSSRAAPVREQYF.

CDR3 sequence reads: CASSEDRGSYNEQFF. The CDR3 nucleotides are TGTGCCAGCAGTGAAGACAGGGGCTCCTACAATGAGCAGTTCTTC. This chain uses TRBV6-1 with TRBJ2-1; 7 bases match TRBD1. The V gene's germline CDR1 is MNHNS and CDR2 SASEGT. CDR3 length equals 15 residues. Trimming removed 1 base from V and 0 bases from J; junction bases left unmatched: 0.

V usage is TRBV7-2 and J usage is TRBJ2-5; D remains ambiguous. This CDR3 spans 13 amino acids. The V gene lost 1 base and the J gene lost 0 bases, with 3 bases spanning the gap. CDR1 and CDR2 from the germline V gene are SGHTA and FQGNSA. CDR3 sequence reads: CASSLGDQETQYF. The CDR3 DNA reads TGTGCCAGCAGCTTAGGTGACCAAGAGACCCAGTACTTC. The entire variable domain, with the rest obtained from reference TRBV7-2 and TRBJ2-5, is as follows: GAGVSQSPSNKVTEKGKDVELRCDPISGHTALYWYRQSLGQGLEFLIYFQGNSAPDKSGLPSDRFSAERTGGSVSTLTIQRTQQEDSAVYLCASSLGDQETQYFGPGTRLLVL.

The chain combines TRBV7-8 with TRBJ2-7; TRBD2 aligns across 8 bases. Trimming took 6 bases from V and 3 from J; bases not matched to a gene: 7. Germline loops: CDR1 SGHVS, CDR2 FQNEAQ. The CDR3 totals 14 residues. The CDR3 DNA reads TGTGCCAGCAGTCAAAGCGGGAGTCGCTACGAGCAGTACTTC. It is translated as CASSQSGSRYEQYF.

This rearrangement joins TRBV5-1 to TRBJ1-2; TRBD1 matches at 8 bases. The V gene end was trimmed by 4 bases and the J gene end by 1 base; junction bases not matched to a gene: 15. The CDR3 is 18 amino acids. Germline CDR1 is SGHRS and CDR2 is YFSETQ. CDR3 sequence (DNA): TGCGCCAGCAGCCAACCTCAGGGGGCAGGGTCAGTTAACTATGGCTACACCTTC. It encodes CASSQPQGAGSVNYGYTF.

A remark on this clone: Just one base apart from a much larger clone, this may be a read error. This chain links TRBV4-1 with TRBJ1-1; 8 nucleotides agree with TRBD1. Trimming removed 1 base from V and 3 bases from J; junction bases left unmatched: 4. Germline CDR1 and CDR2: MGHRA and YSYEKL. This CDR3 has 15 residues. The CDR3 loop is CASSQVTTGDTEAFF. CDR3 DNA: TGCGCCAGCAGCCAAGTGACGACAGGGGACACTGAAGCTTTCTTT.

V usage is TRBV9 and J usage is TRBJ2-3, with 10 bases that match TRBD2. The germline gives CDR1 SGDLS, CDR2 YYNGEE. This CDR3 has 15 amino acids. V lost 3 bases and J lost 2; bases outside the gene matches: 3. The CDR3 reads CASSETSGVTDTQYF. As DNA, the CDR3 is TGTGCCAGCAGCGAAACTAGCGGGGTCACAGATACGCAGTATTTT.

The V and J genes are TRBV5-1 and TRBJ1-2; no definite D call. Germline-derived CDR1 and CDR2 are SGHRS and YFSETQ. CDR3 length: 13 amino acids. V dropped 2 bases and J dropped 8 bases, with 13 bases sitting between them. DNA of the CDR3: TGCGCCAGCAGCTTATCCGATGGAATGGGCTACACCTTC. This codes for CASSLSDGMGYTF.

The chain is built from TRBV5-6 and TRBJ1-1, with TRBD1 as a possible D gene (6 bases). CDR1 and CDR2 (germline): SGHDT, YYEEEE. V was trimmed by 2 bases and J by 1 base, leaving 12 bases between them. The CDR3 is 15 residues long. CDR3 loop: CASSFRGVGNTEAFF. The DNA for the CDR3 is TGTGCCAGCAGCTTCAGGGGAGTGGGGAACACTGAAGCTTTCTTT. Using reference TRBV5-6 and TRBJ1-1 for the parts outside the CDR3, the full variable domain is DAGVTQSPTHLIKTRGQQVTLRCSPKSGHDTVSWYQQALGQGPQFIFQYYEEEERQRGNFPDRFSGHQFPNYSSELNVNALLLGDSALYLCASSFRGVGNTEAFFGQGTRLTVV.

This sequence joins TRBV15 and TRBJ2-1; 8 bases line up with TRBD2. CDR3 length: 16 amino acids. V lost 1 base, J lost 3 bases, and 5 bases stayed unmatched. CDR1 and CDR2 (germline): LNHNV, YYDKDF (reference sequence). The CDR3 DNA reads TGTGCCACCAGCAGAGGGATCAGCGGGAGCTACAATGAGCAGTTCTTC. This encodes CATSRGISGSYNEQFF.

This rearrangement joins TRBV12-5 to TRBJ2-1; D call uncertain. The germline gives CDR1 LGHNT, CDR2 FRNRAP. The ends were cut back, 2 bases at V and 2 bases at J, with 10 bases in the middle. The CDR3 covers 15 residues. CDR3: CASGLPGPTYNEQFF. As DNA, the CDR3 is TGTGCTAGTGGTTTGCCTGGCCCGACCTACAATGAGCAGTTCTTC.

This clone appeared once. The chain uses TRBV4-1 and TRBJ2-6; D remains ambiguous. The V end lost 1 base, the J end lost 2 bases, and 15 bases lay between the germline ends. Germline-derived CDR1 and CDR2 are MGHRA and YSYEKL. The CDR3 has 18 residues. The CDR3 spells CASSQVDLGFAGANVLTF. Here the CDR3 DNA reads TGCGCCAGCAGCCAAGTAGATCTGGGGTTTGCTGGGGCCAACGTCCTGACTTTC.